The 25 T cell receptor beta chains below all came from one sample that was sequenced in a study of memory CD4+ T cells and cytomegalovirus serostatus. Single viable CD3+CD4+CD8-CD45RO+ cells were sorted as the memory CD4+ T cells. Only in-frame clones appear in the TCRdb table, and some are missing; sequencing was by immunoSEQ multiplex PCR. The sample holds tens of thousands of clones, approximately 75% seen once. Source material: memory CD4+ T cells from blood. These TCRs come from an adult in good health and CMV-seronegative.

The V gene is TRBV30, the J gene TRBJ2-7; tentatively, D is TRBD1 (6 bases). CDR1 GTSNPN and CDR2 SVGIG come from the germline V gene (reference sequence). With 3 bases removed from V and 0 bases from J, the gap between germline ends came to 18 bases. The CDR3 loop spans 16 amino acids. The CDR3 DNA follows: TGTGCCTGGAGCGGGTTTTGGACAGAGAGCTCCTACGAGCAGTACTTC. This encodes CAWSGFWTESSYEQYF.

The J gene is TRBJ2-7, the V gene TRBV4-2; D is possibly TRBD1 (6 bases). V lost 1 base and J 5 bases, leaving 18 bases between the germline ends. Per the germline V gene, CDR1 is LGHNA and CDR2 is YNFKEQ. The CDR3 runs 16 residues. The DNA for the CDR3 is TGTGCCAGCAGCCAAGGGGCTAGCCGGCAGGGGAACGAGCAGTACTTC. This translates into CASSQGASRQGNEQYF.

This chain links TRBV18 with TRBJ2-3; 12 nucleotides agree with TRBD2. The CDR3 extends over 18 amino acids. Per germline, CDR1 KGHSH and CDR2 LQKENI. V shed 1 base, J shed 2 bases, and the junction held 7 bases outside the gene matches. The CDR3 DNA reads as TGTGCCAGCTCACCACGTTCGACTAGCGGGAGTAACACAGATACGCAGTATTTT. Its translation is CASSPRSTSGSNTDTQYF.

V is TRBV4-1 and J is TRBJ2-3, with 10 bases lining up with TRBD1. This CDR3 comprises 17 residues. V dropped 3 bases and J dropped 3; count of bases not matched to a gene: 9. CDR1 is MGHRA and CDR2 is YSYEKL in the germline V gene. In DNA form, the CDR3 reads TGCGCCAGCAGCCAGAAGCCCGGGACAGGGGAGACAGATACGCAGTATTTT. Translating gives CASSQKPGTGETDTQYF.

This clone is labeled medium-sized (0.01 to 0.1%). The rearrangement links TRBV7-2 to TRBJ2-7, with TRBD2 matching over 9 bases. Germline CDR1 reads SGHTA; CDR2 reads FQGNSA. Trimming took 3 bases from V and 6 from J; bases not matched to a gene: 6. There are 14 residues in the CDR3. In DNA, the CDR3 is TGTGCCAGCAGCTTTAGCGGGGGACTCGGCGAGCAGTACTTC. This translates into CASSFSGGLGEQYF.

CDR3 sequence reads: CASTLTGTETQYF. CDR3 DNA sequence: TGTGCCAGCACTTTGACAGGGACGGAGACCCAGTACTTC. The chain has TRBV6-4 and TRBJ2-5; 7 bases agree with TRBD1. The CDR3 extends over 13 amino acids. The germline gives CDR1 MRHNA, CDR2 SNTAGT. The junction had 7 bases not matched to a gene; V was cut back by 7 bases and J by 5 bases.

The chain has TRBV10-1 and TRBJ2-3, with a tentative D call TRBD1 (6 bases). V gave up 3 bases and J gave up 0 bases, with 13 bases separating them. The CDR3 runs to 16 residues. Germline loops: CDR1 WNHNN, CDR2 SYGVQD (reference sequence). As DNA, the CDR3 is TGCGCCAGCAGTGATTCCAGGGGTCTTAGCACAGATACGCAGTATTTT. This encodes CASSDSRGLSTDTQYF.

The chain recombines TRBV10-2 with TRBJ1-2, with 9 nucleotides matching TRBD1. The length of the CDR3 is 15 residues. V shed 6 bases, J shed 5 bases, and the junction held 10 bases outside the gene matches. CDR1 is WSHSY, CDR2 SAAADI, per germline. The CDR3 reads CASRMGQGGGYGYTF. In nucleotides, the CDR3 is TGCGCCAGCAGAATGGGACAGGGAGGGGGGTATGGCTACACCTTC.

This clone was picked up a small number of times. CDR3 DNA: TGTGCCAGCAGGCCCTGGGCTGAGAATGGCTACACCTTC. Its protein product is CASRPWAENGYTF. J is TRBJ1-2 and V is TRBV2; no firm D call. This CDR3 has 13 amino acids. V lost 6 bases and J lost 6, with 14 bases in between. Germline V gene lookup returns CDR1 SNHLY and CDR2 FYNNEI.

CDR3 in amino acids: CASSEQLPSGNTIYF. The CDR3 DNA reads TGCGCCAGCAGCGAACAGTTACCCTCTGGAAACACCATATATTTT. V gene TRBV10-2 combines with J gene TRBJ1-3; D is ambiguous. V lost 6 bases and J 0 bases, leaving 12 bases between the germline ends. The CDR3 contains 15 residues. CDR1 is WSHSY, CDR2 SAAADI, per germline.

The V gene is TRBV6-5, the J gene TRBJ1-5; D is uncertain. Deletions cut 7 bases from V and 3 bases from J, with 7 bases between. The germline V gene encodes CDR1 MNHEY and CDR2 SVGAGI. The CDR3 has 12 amino acids. CDR3 bases: TGTGCCAGCAACCGACTCAATCAGCCCCAGCATTTT. Translating gives CASNRLNQPQHF.

This sequence joins TRBV27 and TRBJ2-2; 7 positions match TRBD1. In germline, CDR1 is MNHEY, CDR2 SMNVEV (reference sequence). The CDR3 sequence is 16 residues long. The V gene end was trimmed by 2 bases and the J gene end by 2 bases; junction bases not matched to a gene: 5. The CDR3 nucleotides read TGTGCCAGCAGTTTACTAGGGACAGTCAACACCGGGGAGCTGTTTTTT. Encoded protein: CASSLLGTVNTGELFF.

This clone is a singleton in its sample. The chain couples TRBV30 to TRBJ2-5, with a weak D call TRBD2 (6 bases). CDR3 length: 13 residues. Germline values: CDR1 GTSNPN, CDR2 SVGIG (reference sequence). The germline V and J ends were trimmed by 1 base and 7 bases, with 13 bases remaining between them. For the CDR3, the DNA is TGTGCCTGGAGTGAGGGCGTCGGGGGGACCCAGTACTTC. Translation: CAWSEGVGGTQYF.

This clone has a handful of counts. The V gene is TRBV7-4, the J gene TRBJ1-3; maybe TRBD1 (6 bases). This CDR3 region has 17 residues. Between the trimmed V and J ends, which lost 4 bases and 0 bases, there was a span of 16 bases. Germline V gene sequence: CDR1 SGHVT, CDR2 SQSDAQ. The CDR3 here is CASSSNTTGLSGNTIYF. The CDR3 DNA reads TGTGCCAGCAGCTCCAACACGACAGGCCTCTCTGGAAACACCATATATTTT.

The chain links TRBV7-9 to TRBJ2-3; D may correspond to TRBD1 or TRBD2 (5 bases each). Germline-derived CDR1 and CDR2 are SEHNR and FQNEAQ (reference sequence). There are 15 residues in the CDR3. Trimming removed 1 base at V and 1 base at J, with 9 bases between. CDR3 bases: TGTGCCAGCAGCTTAGTGTGGGACCGCACAGATACGCAGTATTTT. Translation gives CASSLVWDRTDTQYF.

The genes are TRBV11-3 and TRBJ2-1; 15 bases fit TRBD2. From germline, CDR1 is SGHNT and CDR2 YENEEA. The trim removed 1 base at V and 7 bases at J, leaving 2 bases unmatched. This CDR3 has 16 amino acids. Here the CDR3 DNA reads TGTGCCAGCAGCTTAGGGACTAGCGGGGGGGGGAATGAGCAGTTCTTC. As protein: CASSLGTSGGGNEQFF. The full variable domain, rest sourced from reference TRBV11-3 and TRBJ2-1, is EAGVVQSPRYKIIEKKQPVAFWCNPISGHNTLYWYLQNLGQGPELLIRYENEEAVDDSQLPKDRFSAERLKGVDSTLKIQPAELGDSAVYLCASSLGTSGGGNEQFFGPGTRLTVL.

J is TRBJ1-1 and V is TRBV29-1; D is perhaps TRBD1 (6 bases). Germline values: CDR1 SQVTM, CDR2 ANQGSEA. V lost 6 bases to trimming and J lost 1 base, with 12 bases between them. This CDR3 is built from 13 residues. The DNA of the CDR3 is TGCAGCGTCACCGGACAGAAGAACACTGAAGCTTTCTTT. This gives the protein CSVTGQKNTEAFF. Supplemented by reference TRBV29-1 and TRBJ1-1, the full variable domain reads SAVISQKPSRDICQRGTSLTIQCQVDSQVTMMFWYRQQPGQSLTLIATANQGSEATYESGFVIDKFPISRPNLTFSTLTVSNMSPEDSSIYLCSVTGQKNTEAFFGQGTRLTVV.

This chain connects TRBV2 to TRBJ2-7; a weak D match, TRBD2 (5 bases). Germline values: CDR1 SNHLY, CDR2 FYNNEI. Trimming removed 7 bases at V and 0 bases at J, with 13 bases between. The CDR3 has 14 residues. CDR3 amino acids: CASMQDWSSYEQYF. CDR3 DNA sequence: TGTGCCAGCATGCAGGACTGGAGCTCCTACGAGCAGTACTTC.

V gene TRBV5-4 combines with J gene TRBJ2-1, with 10 bases aligning to TRBD2. The junction had 4 bases not matched to a gene; V was cut back by 2 bases and J by 5 bases. The germline gives CDR1 SGHNT, CDR2 YYREEE (reference sequence). The CDR3 extends over 15 amino acids. The CDR3 loop is CASSFTSGANNEQFF. CDR3 nucleotides: TGTGCCAGCAGCTTTACTAGCGGGGCAAACAATGAGCAGTTCTTC.

The chain couples TRBV7-8 to TRBJ1-5, with D unclear. From germline, CDR1 is SGHVS and CDR2 FQNEAQ. Trimming removed 5 bases from V and 2 bases from J, with 10 bases in between. There are 14 residues in the CDR3. The CDR3: CASSHGRGNQPQHF. The CDR3 DNA reads TGTGCCAGCAGCCACGGACGCGGCAATCAGCCCCAGCATTTT.

The chain employs TRBV19 and TRBJ1-5; D is unresolved. Germline CDR1 and CDR2: LNHDA and SQIVND (reference sequence). Trimming left V 6 bases short and J 4 bases short, with 10 bases between. The CDR3 covers 13 residues. CDR3 loop: CASSGHGNQPQHF. The CDR3 nucleotides are TGTGCCAGTAGCGGGCACGGGAATCAGCCCCAGCATTTT.

This clone has just one count. This chain joins TRBV11-1 and TRBJ2-7, with D perhaps matching TRBD1 (6 bases). V was pared by 6 bases and J by 0 bases, with 15 bases between. CDR1 SGHAT and CDR2 FQDESV come from the germline V gene (reference sequence). This CDR3 comprises 15 residues. The CDR3 reads CASRYQGTSSYEQYF. The CDR3 DNA is TGTGCCAGCAGGTACCAGGGGACCTCCTCCTACGAGCAGTACTTC.

This chain connects TRBV6-5 to TRBJ2-5; 8 bases align to TRBD1. V was pared by 5 bases and J by 5 bases, with 4 bases of the junction left unmatched. The germline gives CDR1 MNHEY, CDR2 SVGAGI. The CDR3 contains 13 residues. Written as DNA, the CDR3 is TGTGCCAGCAGTGAACAGGGGGGCGAGACCCAGTACTTC. This codes for CASSEQGGETQYF.

CDR3 sequence: CASSLTLSSYEQYF. CDR3 DNA sequence: TGTGCCAGCAGCCTGACACTTAGCTCCTACGAGCAGTACTTC. V and J are TRBV9 and TRBJ2-7; D gene unclear. The CDR3 covers 14 residues. Germline V gives CDR1 SGDLS, CDR2 YYNGEE. The V end was cut by 4 bases, the J end by 0 bases, with 11 bases between.

The chain employs TRBV19 and TRBJ1-2; D unclear. This CDR3 spans 13 amino acids. Germline-derived CDR1 and CDR2 are LNHDA and SQIVND (reference sequence). V was cut by 7 bases and J by 4 bases, with 13 bases left in between. The CDR3 loop is CASNRVSGYGYTF. In DNA form, the CDR3 reads TGTGCCAGTAATAGGGTTTCGGGCTATGGCTACACCTTC. Using reference TRBV19 and TRBJ1-2 for the parts outside the CDR3, the full variable domain is DGGITQSPKYLFRKEGQNVTLSCEQNLNHDAMYWYRQDPGQGLRLIYYSQIVNDFQKGDIAEGYSVSREKKESFPLTVTSAQKNPTAFYLCASNRVSGYGYTFGSGTRLTVV.